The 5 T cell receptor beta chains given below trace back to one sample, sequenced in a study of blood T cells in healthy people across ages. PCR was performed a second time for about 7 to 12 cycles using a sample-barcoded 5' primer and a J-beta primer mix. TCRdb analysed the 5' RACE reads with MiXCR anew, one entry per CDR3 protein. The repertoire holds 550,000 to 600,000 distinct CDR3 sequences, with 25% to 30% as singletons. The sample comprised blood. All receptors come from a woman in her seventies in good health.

The CDR3, as DNA: TGCAGTGCTAGGGGGTCGGGACAGGGAATTGAAGCTTTCTTT. Encoded protein: CSARGSGQGIEAFF. The chain uses TRBV20-1 and TRBJ1-1, with TRBD1 matching over 9 bases. The V gene's germline CDR1 is DFQATT and CDR2 SNEGSKA (reference sequence). The ends lost 3 bases at V and 7 bases at J; junction bases unmatched: 9. CDR3 length: 14 amino acids.

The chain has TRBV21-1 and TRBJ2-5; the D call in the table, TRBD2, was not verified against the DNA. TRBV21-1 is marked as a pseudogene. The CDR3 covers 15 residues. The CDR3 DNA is TGTGCCACCGGTAGTCAGGGCTCGCCTCAAGAGACCCAGTACTTC. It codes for CATGSQGSPQETQYF.

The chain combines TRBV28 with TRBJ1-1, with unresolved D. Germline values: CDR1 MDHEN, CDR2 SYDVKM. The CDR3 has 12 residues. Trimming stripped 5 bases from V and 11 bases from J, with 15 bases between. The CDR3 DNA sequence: TGTGCCAGCAGTCCCCCCATGGCGCGGGCTTTCTTT. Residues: CASSPPMARAFF.

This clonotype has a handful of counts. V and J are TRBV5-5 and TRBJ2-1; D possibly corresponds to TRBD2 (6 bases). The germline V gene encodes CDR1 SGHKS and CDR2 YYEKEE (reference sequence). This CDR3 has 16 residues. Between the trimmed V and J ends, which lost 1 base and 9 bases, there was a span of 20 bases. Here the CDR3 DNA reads TGTGCCAGCAGCTTGACCTTAGCGGAGGGGTCGGGTGAGCAGTTCTTC. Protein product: CASSLTLAEGSGEQFF.

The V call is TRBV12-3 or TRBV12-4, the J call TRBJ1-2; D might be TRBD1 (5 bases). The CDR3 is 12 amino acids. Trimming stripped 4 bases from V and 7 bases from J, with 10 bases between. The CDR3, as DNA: TGTGCCAGCAGTTACATGGGGCTTGGCTACACCTTC. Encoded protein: CASSYMGLGYTF.